The 5 T cell receptor beta chains listed next were all sequenced from one sample in a study of blood T cell repertoires in COVID-19 (dated by TCRdb to about 2020). The library was prepared using the immunoSEQ multiplex PCR assay. Sourced from immuneACCESS, this table was stored by TCRdb with only in-frame sequences that have V and J called. A share of the clones is absent; for the studies checked, an unresolved V gene accounts for under half, and the remainder has no known explanation. The sample table records a few hundred thousand clones; 87% of these occur just once. Of the sample, about a tenth falls within the top ten clones. Sequencing was carried out using PBMCs or T cells enriched from blood (not recorded which). The receptors derive from a man younger than 30 with acute COVID-19.

The V call is TRBV29-1, the J call TRBJ1-2; 7 nucleotides agree with TRBD1. V lost 7 bases, J lost 4 bases, and 9 bases stayed unmatched. The CDR3 consists of 13 residues. Germline CDR1 reads SQVTM; CDR2 reads ANQGSEA. The DNA for the CDR3 is TGCAGCGGAAGACAGGGTTACGGCTATGGCTACACCTTC. This encodes CSGRQGYGYGYTF.

The chain has TRBV7-9 and TRBJ1-4; D is possibly TRBD1 (6 bases). Deletions cut 5 bases from V and 6 bases from J, with 19 bases between. This CDR3 has 16 amino acids. Per the germline V gene, CDR1 is SEHNR and CDR2 is FQNEAQ (reference sequence). The CDR3 nucleotides are TGTGCCAGCAGCCAAGCACCGGGACACGGCCATGAAAAACTGTTTTTT. It codes for CASSQAPGHGHEKLFF.

This sequence joins TRBV18 and TRBJ1-2, with 8 bases identical to TRBD1. This CDR3 is 15 amino acids long. Germline values: CDR1 KGHSH, CDR2 LQKENI. The J segment lost 2 bases and the V segment lost 6 bases, leaving 8 bases of the junction unmatched. CDR3 residues: CASSNQGAMNYGYTF. The CDR3 DNA follows: TGTGCCAGCTCTAACCAGGGGGCGATGAACTATGGCTACACCTTC.

This clone appeared once. This chain connects TRBV5-4 to TRBJ2-4, with TRBD1 matching 8 bases. Germline V lookup: CDR1 SGHNT, CDR2 YYREEE (reference sequence). V shed 3 bases and J 0 bases; nucleotides not matched to a gene: 14. The length of the CDR3 is 19 residues. DNA for the CDR3: TGTGCCAGCAGCTCCTTGCCTCGACAGGGGTTGATAGCCAAAAACATTCAGTACTTC. Its translation: CASSSLPRQGLIAKNIQYF.

This rearrangement joins TRBV27 to TRBJ2-1; TRBD2 matches at 11 bases. This CDR3 has 16 amino acids. CDR1 and CDR2 (germline): MNHEY, SMNVEV (reference sequence). Germline trimming cut 2 bases from V and 4 bases from J; bases unmatched to any gene: 4. CDR3 region: CASSLLGTSGYNEQFF. Written as DNA, the CDR3 is TGTGCCAGCAGTTTACTTGGGACTAGCGGATACAATGAGCAGTTCTTC.